Shown below are 18 T cell receptor beta chains from a single sample sequenced in a study of blood T cell repertoires in COVID-19. Data came from immunoSEQ multiplex PCR; TCRdb stores just in-frame clones and leaves some out. The sample lists 130,000 to 150,000 clones, 70% to 90% occurring once. Sequenced input: peripheral blood. These receptors originate from an older woman with COVID-19, enrolled during active disease.

This chain uses TRBV7-8 with TRBJ2-2; 11 bases align to TRBD2. The V and J ends lost 5 bases and 4 bases, in that order; junction bases with no gene match: 3. The germline gives CDR1 SGHVS, CDR2 FQNEAQ. The CDR3 runs 15 residues. Here the CDR3 reads CASSPSGGSTGELFF. CDR3 coding DNA: TGTGCCAGCAGCCCTAGCGGGGGGAGCACCGGGGAGCTGTTTTTT.

The gene calls are TRBV28 and TRBJ2-7; 7 bases map to TRBD1. CDR3 length equals 13 residues. Germline CDR1 and CDR2: MDHEN and SYDVKM. The J segment lost 9 bases and the V segment lost 3 bases, leaving 8 bases of the junction unmatched. CDR3 DNA: TGTGCCAGCAGTTTCATCGACAGGGCCAGGCAGTACTTC. Translated, it gives CASSFIDRARQYF.

V gene TRBV19 combines with J gene TRBJ2-7; TRBD1 matches 10 bases. The trim removed 5 bases at V and 3 bases at J, leaving 4 bases unmatched. The CDR3 has 14 amino acids. Germline V gene sequence: CDR1 LNHDA, CDR2 SQIVND (reference sequence). The CDR3 here is CASSVGQGGYEQYF. The CDR3 region has the DNA TGTGCCAGTAGTGTCGGACAGGGGGGCTACGAGCAGTACTTC.

The J gene is TRBJ2-5, the V gene TRBV5-1, with TRBD1 identical over 7 bases. The CDR3 loop spans 15 amino acids. From germline, CDR1 is SGHRS and CDR2 YFSETQ. J was trimmed by 3 bases and V by 1 base; bases with no gene match: 6. As DNA, the CDR3 is TGCGCCAGCAGCTTGAGGCTCGGACAGGAAGAGACCCAGTACTTC. This gives the protein CASSLRLGQEETQYF.

The genes are TRBV24-1 and TRBJ2-3, with 8 bases fitting TRBD1. J gave up 6 bases and V 0 bases, and 4 bases lay outside the gene matches. Germline V lookup: CDR1 KGHDR, CDR2 SFDVKD. There are 15 residues in the CDR3. In DNA, the CDR3 is TGTGCCACCAGTGATTTGCGACAGGGGATGGATACGCAGTATTTT. This encodes CATSDLRQGMDTQYF.

The gene calls are TRBV5-1 and TRBJ2-7; 8 bases are a match to TRBD2. The CDR3 contains 16 residues. V gave up 4 bases and J gave up 0 bases; unmatched junction bases: 9. Per germline, CDR1 SGHRS and CDR2 YFSETQ. CDR3 protein: CASSRDTSGGSYEQYF. CDR3 nucleotide sequence: TGCGCCAGCAGCCGGGATACCAGCGGGGGCTCCTACGAGCAGTACTTC. Using reference TRBV5-1 and TRBJ2-7 for the parts outside the CDR3, the full variable domain is KAGVTQTPRYLIKTRGQQVTLSCSPISGHRSVSWYQQTPGQGLQFLFEYFSETQRNKGNFPGRFSGRQFSNSRSEMNVSTLELGDSALYLCASSRDTSGGSYEQYFGPGTRLTVT.

Worth noting for this clone: Other nucleotide sequences from this sample produce the same CDR3. The chain has TRBV11-2 and TRBJ2-7; 9 nucleotides agree with TRBD2. The germline V gene encodes CDR1 SGHAT and CDR2 FQNNGV. This CDR3 has 14 residues. The ends lost 3 bases at V and 1 base at J; junction bases unmatched: 1. The CDR3 nucleotides are TGTGCCAGCAGCTTGGCGGGGGGGTCCTACGAGCAGTACTTC. It yields the protein CASSLAGGSYEQYF.

This rearrangement joins TRBV30 to TRBJ2-5; D is possibly TRBD2 (5 bases). The CDR3 extends over 13 amino acids. The V end lost 0 bases, the J end lost 5 bases, and 10 bases lay between the germline ends. Germline CDR1 is GTSNPN and CDR2 is SVGIG (reference sequence). The CDR3 DNA reads as TGTGCCTGGAGTGTAGCGGTCCCGGAGACCCAGTACTTC. The encoded protein is CAWSVAVPETQYF.

The CDR3 nucleotides are TGTGCCAGCAGCGTAGTGGGGCAGGGATCCCATGGCTACACCTTC. Protein product: CASSVVGQGSHGYTF. V gene TRBV9 combines with J gene TRBJ1-2, with D possibly being TRBD1 (5 bases). The CDR3 totals 15 residues. The V and J ends lost 0 bases and 6 bases respectively, with 15 bases between them. Germline CDR1 is SGDLS and CDR2 is YYNGEE.

This clone turned up a few times. The rearrangement joins TRBV18 to TRBJ2-7; the D gene is possibly TRBD1 (6 bases). V shed 2 bases and J shed 3 bases, with 14 bases lying between them. Per germline, CDR1 KGHSH and CDR2 LQKENI. This CDR3 is 15 amino acids long. CDR3: CASSPVRTEGYEQYF. The DNA for the CDR3 is TGTGCCAGCTCACCAGTTAGGACAGAAGGCTACGAGCAGTACTTC.

The V and J genes are TRBV5-8 and TRBJ1-1, with D maybe TRBD1 (6 bases). CDR1 and CDR2 (germline): SGHTS, YDEGEE. Trimming took off 5 bases at V and 3 bases at J, with 20 bases between the two ends. The CDR3 runs 16 residues. This CDR3 is CASSPNHRAGDTEAFF. DNA for the CDR3: TGTGCCAGCAGTCCAAACCACAGGGCGGGAGACACTGAAGCTTTCTTT.

This chain uses TRBV19 with TRBJ2-7; 9 bases are shared with TRBD1. The V segment lost 4 bases and the J segment 3 bases; nucleotides outside the gene matches: 10. Germline V gene data show CDR1 as LNHDA and CDR2 as SQIVND (reference sequence). This CDR3 comprises 16 residues. The CDR3 DNA follows: TGTGCCAGTAGTAGAGCCGGGACAGGGAGAGGCTACGAGCAGTACTTC. It is translated as CASSRAGTGRGYEQYF.

This clone was observed a handful of times. This rearrangement joins TRBV5-1 to TRBJ2-7, with 7 bases fitting TRBD1. V gave up 0 bases and J gave up 7 bases; unmatched junction bases: 10. The germline V gene has CDR1 SGHRS and CDR2 YFSETQ. This CDR3 is built from 15 residues. The DNA for the CDR3 is TGCGCCAGCAGCTTGGAGGGGGCAGCCCACGTGGAGCAGTACTTC. It translates to CASSLEGAAHVEQYF. The entire variable domain, with the rest obtained from reference TRBV5-1 and TRBJ2-7, is as follows: KAGVTQTPRYLIKTRGQQVTLSCSPISGHRSVSWYQQTPGQGLQFLFEYFSETQRNKGNFPGRFSGRQFSNSRSEMNVSTLELGDSALYLCASSLEGAAHVEQYFGPGTRLTVT.

CDR3 protein: CASSSGLAGGPPTDTQYF. For the CDR3, the DNA is TGTGCCAGCAGCTCCGGACTAGCGGGGGGGCCCCCCACAGATACGCAGTATTTT. V is TRBV7-8 and J is TRBJ2-3, with 15 bases that match TRBD2. Trimming at V came to 4 bases and at J to 2 bases, leaving 7 bases not matched to a gene. This CDR3 contains 18 residues. CDR1 SGHVS and CDR2 FQNEAQ come from the germline V gene.

This clone was recorded only once. The chain has TRBV2 and TRBJ1-5, with TRBD1 matching 10 bases. CDR1 is SNHLY and CDR2 is FYNNEI in the germline V gene. The CDR3 sequence is 15 residues long. V gave up 2 bases and J gave up 4 bases; unmatched junction bases: 2. CDR3: CASSEWTGGNQPQHF. The CDR3 nucleotides are TGTGCCAGCAGTGAATGGACAGGGGGGAATCAGCCCCAGCATTTT.

This clone was seen a few times. CDR3: CTSSQPAHLLAGRTDTQYF. CDR3 DNA: TGCACCAGCAGCCAACCCGCACACCTGTTAGCGGGCCGCACAGATACGCAGTATTTT. The chain carries TRBV1 and TRBJ2-3; the table names TRBD2, a call not compared with the DNA. TRBV1 is noted as a pseudogene. This CDR3 is built from 19 residues.

The rearrangement uses TRBV10-3 and TRBJ2-3; tentatively, D is TRBD2 (6 bases). Trimming stripped 2 bases from V and 1 base from J, with 16 bases between. The length of the CDR3 is 17 residues. CDR1 is ENHRY, CDR2 SYGVKD, per germline. This CDR3 is CAISERLGTGGTDTQYF. The CDR3 DNA sequence: TGTGCCATCAGTGAGCGGTTAGGGACGGGAGGCACAGATACGCAGTATTTT.

The V call is TRBV16, the J call TRBJ2-1; TRBD2 agrees at 10 bases. CDR3 length equals 16 residues. In germline, CDR1 is KGHSY, CDR2 FQNENV. V was pared by 4 bases and J by 8 bases, with 11 bases of the junction left unmatched. The CDR3 coding sequence is TGTGCCAGCAGCCCACAGGATAGCGGGGGGTTTCATGAGCAGTTCTTC. Translation: CASSPQDSGGFHEQFF.